This TCR delta chain was sequenced in a study of gamma delta lymphoproliferative disorders and STAT genes. Study-level information: Each gamma-chain library started from at least 50 ng of genomic DNA, using the LymphoTrack Dx TCRG Assay.

CDR1 and CDR2 from the germline V gene are GEAIGNYY and EKD. The length of the CDR3 is 17 residues. TCRdb applied CATT to the multiplex PCR reads for clone calling. The data hold around 1,400 delta-chain clones, with roughly 0.85% observed a single time. General study results and limits: Most major patient clonotypes were shared with at least one healthy donor.

Comments on this clone: As yet, its antigen is unknown. This DNA's translation differs at residue 3 from TCRdb's protein, which comes from a much larger clone; a read error is likely, and the protein shown is translated from the DNA.

The receptor sequences were amplified from genomic DNA of peripheral blood mononuclear cells. This chain joins TRDV2 and TRDJ1; D perhaps matches TRDD3 (5 bases). Sequenced sample: blood. The source is a human donor in good health. CDR3 region: CAYDTVAGWDDTDKLIF. The CDR3 DNA reads as TGTGCCTATGACACCGTTGCTGGGTGGGACGACACCGATAAACTCATCTTT.